A selection of T cell receptor beta chains follows, all from one sample in a study of spatial heterogeneity in lung cancer. TCRdb ran MiXCR on the 5' RACE reads and lists one entry per CDR3 protein. The top ten clones hold about 20% of a sample with roughly 24,000 distinct CDR3 sequences, 8.5% to 10% of them seen once. Sequenced material: PBMCs, taken at follow-up. These receptors originate from a male donor with early-stage non-small cell lung cancer. Both conserved end residues are part of each CDR3. The order of the fields is D gene, V gene, J gene, clone size, CDR3 protein, CDR3 DNA. The D gene is left open where the match is weak. The size of a clone is reported for some rows only, either as once, few or many, or as a class for expanded clones.

d_gene: TRBD1
v_gene: TRBV7-9
j_gene: TRBJ2-3
abundance: -
CDR3aa: CVSSSHDRESTDTQYF
CDR3nt: TGTGTCAGCAGCTCACACGACAGGGAAAGCACAGATACGCAGTATTTT

d_gene: TRBD2
v_gene: TRBV20-1
j_gene: TRBJ2-7
abundance: few
CDR3aa: CSARRTSRSYEQYF
CDR3nt: TGCAGTGCACGCCGGACTAGCCGGTCCTACGAGCAGTACTTC

d_gene: TRBD1
v_gene: TRBV20-1
j_gene: TRBJ2-5
abundance: -
CDR3aa: CSARQGQETQYF
CDR3nt: TGCAGTGCGAGACAGGGCCAAGAGACCCAGTACTTC

d_gene: TRBD1
v_gene: TRBV5-6
j_gene: TRBJ2-2
abundance: -
CDR3aa: CASSRLRQGETGELFF
CDR3nt: TGTGCCAGCAGTCGACTACGACAGGGGGAGACCGGGGAGCTGTTTTTT

d_gene: -
v_gene: TRBV7-2
j_gene: TRBJ1-1
abundance: -
CDR3aa: CASSLSRDTEAFF
CDR3nt: TGTGCCAGCAGCTTAAGTAGAGACACTGAAGCTTTCTTT

d_gene: TRBD1
v_gene: TRBV18
j_gene: TRBJ2-1
abundance: many
CDR3aa: CASSPGTAFDNEQFF
CDR3nt: TGTGCCAGCTCACCTGGGACAGCCTTTGACAATGAGCAGTTCTTC

d_gene: -
v_gene: TRBV20-1
j_gene: TRBJ1-1
abundance: few
CDR3aa: CSAAGDRYTEAFF
CDR3nt: TGCAGTGCTGCAGGGGACCGATACACTGAAGCTTTCTTT

d_gene: -
v_gene: TRBV4-3
j_gene: TRBJ2-1
abundance: few
CDR3aa: CASSQDFGQYNEQFF
CDR3nt: TGCGCCAGCAGCCAAGATTTCGGACAGTACAATGAGCAGTTCTTC

d_gene: -
v_gene: TRBV28
j_gene: TRBJ2-5
abundance: few
CDR3aa: CASSLTGRAETQYF
CDR3nt: TGTGCCAGCAGTTTAACAGGGCGTGCAGAGACCCAGTACTTC

d_gene: TRBD1
v_gene: TRBV4-2
j_gene: TRBJ1-6
abundance: few
CDR3aa: CASSQEAGGYSPLHF
CDR3nt: TGTGCCAGCAGCCAAGAGGCAGGGGGTTATTCACCCCTCCACTTT

d_gene: -
v_gene: TRBV5-6
j_gene: TRBJ2-5
abundance: few
CDR3aa: CASTIIQEETQYF
CDR3nt: TGTGCCAGCACCATTATACAGGAAGAGACCCAGTACTTC

d_gene: -
v_gene: TRBV4-3
j_gene: TRBJ2-2
abundance: -
CDR3aa: CASSQDRGTGELFF
CDR3nt: TGCGCCAGCAGCCAAGATAGGGGGACCGGGGAGCTGTTTTTT

d_gene: TRBD1
v_gene: TRBV6-1
j_gene: TRBJ2-7
abundance: -
CDR3aa: CASKYQRDSSYEQYF
CDR3nt: TGTGCCAGCAAATACCAAAGGGACAGCTCCTACGAGCAGTACTTC

d_gene: -
v_gene: TRBV5-1
j_gene: TRBJ2-6
abundance: -
CDR3aa: CASSSRTDRSGANVLTF
CDR3nt: TGCGCCAGCAGCTCGAGGACAGATAGATCTGGGGCCAACGTCCTGACTTTC

d_gene: -
v_gene: TRBV11-2
j_gene: TRBJ2-7
abundance: many
CDR3aa: CASSSLDRTYEQYF
CDR3nt: TGTGCCAGCAGCTCCCTGGACAGAACCTACGAGCAGTACTTC

d_gene: -
v_gene: TRBV7-9
j_gene: TRBJ1-4
abundance: many
CDR3aa: CASSTYEKLFF
CDR3nt: TGTGCCAGCAGTACCTATGAAAAACTGTTTTTT

d_gene: TRBD2
v_gene: TRBV7-2
j_gene: TRBJ2-1
abundance: few
CDR3aa: CASSRRTSGFTYSYNEQFF
CDR3nt: TGTGCCAGCAGCCGCCGGACTAGCGGGTTTACATACTCCTACAATGAGCAGTTCTTC